One and the same sample provided the 29 T cell receptor beta chains below, sequenced in a study of cytomegalovirus exposure and HLA in healthy donors. The PCR was carried out with 60 Vbeta primers and 13 Jbeta primers. Some clones are missing from TCRdb's copy, which holds only in-frame ones; the method was immunoSEQ multiplex PCR. The table has about 120,000 clones, 65% to 80% seen once. The sequencing input was PBMCs. The receptors were sampled from a middle-aged woman in good health and CMV-seropositive.

Turning to this clone: The same CDR3 also results from other DNA sequences found in this sample. The V gene is TRBV7-9, the J gene TRBJ2-5, with 7 positions matching TRBD2. Trimming cost V 6 bases and J 5 bases; bases outside gene matches: 3. The CDR3 runs 12 residues. Per germline, CDR1 SEHNR and CDR2 FQNEAQ (reference sequence). CDR3 in amino acids: CASSSGGETQYF. In DNA, the CDR3 is TGTGCCAGCAGTTCCGGGGGGGAGACCCAGTACTTC.

J is TRBJ1-5 and V is TRBV28; 9 bases agree with TRBD1. Per the germline V gene, CDR1 is MDHEN and CDR2 is SYDVKM. The CDR3 extends over 15 amino acids. J gave up 4 bases and V 6 bases, and 7 bases lay outside the gene matches. CDR3 amino acids: CASSPGQGPNQPQHF. As DNA, the CDR3 is TGTGCCAGCAGCCCGGGACAGGGCCCTAATCAGCCCCAGCATTTT.

The chain recombines TRBV6-6 with TRBJ2-7; a weak D match, TRBD2 (5 bases). The CDR3 length is 15 residues. CDR1 is MNHNY and CDR2 is SVGAGI in the germline V gene (reference sequence). The ends were cut back, 0 bases at V and 5 bases at J, with 14 bases in the middle. CDR3 bases: TGTGCCAGCAGTTACTCGAAAGGGAGCCTCGACGAGCAGTACTTC. Translation gives CASSYSKGSLDEQYF.

This clone came up once. The chain is built from TRBV5-4 and TRBJ2-7; TRBD1 agrees at 8 bases. CDR1 is SGHNT, CDR2 YYREEE, per germline (reference sequence). This CDR3 comprises 15 residues. The trim removed 0 bases at V and 7 bases at J, leaving 9 bases unmatched. CDR3 region: CASSLEVGQGHEQYF. In DNA, the CDR3 is TGTGCCAGCAGCTTGGAGGTAGGACAGGGTCATGAGCAGTACTTC.

V usage is TRBV28 and J usage is TRBJ2-7; 8 positions match TRBD2. This CDR3 is 17 amino acids long. Germline CDR1 is MDHEN and CDR2 is SYDVKM. Unmatched junction bases numbered 13, after V lost 4 bases and J lost 2 bases. CDR3 nucleotides: TGTGCCAGCAGTTACGTCCTGAGCGGGAGCGGCACCTACGAGCAGTACTTC. This codes for CASSYVLSGSGTYEQYF.

V gene TRBV28 combines with J gene TRBJ2-7, with 7 bases matching TRBD1. The CDR3 has 15 residues. Trimming took 5 bases from V and 2 from J; bases not matched to a gene: 9. Germline V gene data show CDR1 as MDHEN and CDR2 as SYDVKM. For the CDR3, the DNA is TGTGCCAGCAGTCGGACAGGAGTGAGCCCCTACGAGCAGTACTTC. Protein: CASSRTGVSPYEQYF.

This clone has more than one count but fewer than ten. A read error may account for a junction end that differs from germline. The rearrangement links TRBV7-8 to TRBJ2-3; TRBD1 matches 7 bases. Germline V gives CDR1 SGHVS, CDR2 FQNEAQ. CDR3 length equals 13 residues. The DNA for the CDR3 is TGTACCAGCAGCAGGGGACAGAGGGATACGCAGTATTTT. Translated, it gives CTSSRGQRDTQYF.

J is TRBJ1-6 and V is TRBV7-9; 11 bases map to TRBD1. V gave up 4 bases and J gave up 14 bases; unmatched junction bases: 7. The CDR3 runs to 14 residues. Germline V gene lookup returns CDR1 SEHNR and CDR2 FQNEAQ (reference sequence). CDR3 loop: CASSSGQGERALHF. CDR3 nucleotides: TGTGCCAGCAGCTCGGGACAGGGGGAGCGGGCCCTCCACTTT.

The rearrangement joins TRBV27 to TRBJ2-1; D might be TRBD2 (5 bases). V lost 3 bases, J lost 3 bases, and 15 bases lay in between. CDR3 length equals 16 residues. Germline V gives CDR1 MNHEY, CDR2 SMNVEV (reference sequence). The CDR3 is CASSFDYLRVYNEQFF. The CDR3, as DNA: TGTGCCAGCAGTTTTGACTACCTAAGGGTCTACAATGAGCAGTTCTTC.

V is TRBV7-9 and J is TRBJ2-6, with a possible D match to TRBD2 (5 bases). The CDR3 sequence is 18 residues long. With 4 bases removed from V and 0 bases from J, the gap between germline ends came to 16 bases. The germline V gene encodes CDR1 SEHNR and CDR2 FQNEAQ (reference sequence). The CDR3 DNA reads as TGTGCCAGCAGCTCATTAGGAGGCTCAACCTCTGGGGCCAACGTCCTGACTTTC. It encodes CASSSLGGSTSGANVLTF.

V usage is TRBV4-2 and J usage is TRBJ1-4; TRBD1 agrees at 7 bases. Germline CDR1 reads LGHNA; CDR2 reads YNFKEQ. With 0 bases clipped from V and 4 bases from J, the junction kept 8 bases outside the gene matches. CDR3 size: 17 residues. CDR3 bases: TGTGCCAGCAGCCAAGACCCTGGACAGGCACTTAATGAAAAACTGTTTTTT. It codes for CASSQDPGQALNEKLFF.

This chain uses TRBV7-8 with TRBJ2-7, with a possible D match to TRBD2 (6 bases). The V end lost 2 bases, the J end lost 5 bases, and 13 bases lay between the germline ends. Germline V gives CDR1 SGHVS, CDR2 FQNEAQ. This CDR3 comprises 14 residues. The CDR3 nucleotides are TGTGCCAGCAGCTTACTGGGGGGACCAAACGAGCAGTACTTC. Its translation is CASSLLGGPNEQYF.

J is TRBJ1-1 and V is TRBV30; no clear D. This CDR3 region has 13 residues. V was pared by 3 bases and J by 0 bases, with 8 bases between. Per the germline V gene, CDR1 is GTSNPN and CDR2 is SVGIG (reference sequence). CDR3 nucleotides: TGTGCCTGGAGGGGCAGCCTGAACACTGAAGCTTTCTTT. This gives the protein CAWRGSLNTEAFF.

The chain employs TRBV5-1 and TRBJ2-3; 14 bases agree with TRBD2. Germline assignment: CDR1 SGHRS and CDR2 YFSETQ. J was trimmed by 5 bases and V by 3 bases; bases with no gene match: 14. This CDR3 has 19 amino acids. The CDR3 coding sequence is TGCGCCAGCAGCTCATCCGGGACTAGCGGGAGCCTCGTCGGAGATACGCAGTATTTT. Translating gives CASSSSGTSGSLVGDTQYF.

V usage is TRBV7-9 and J usage is TRBJ1-5, with D maybe TRBD1 (6 bases). Trimming left V 4 bases short and J 5 bases short, with 18 bases between. Germline assignment: CDR1 SEHNR and CDR2 FQNEAQ (reference sequence). The CDR3 is 16 amino acids. In nucleotides, the CDR3 is TGTGCCAGCAGCTCGCAGGTCCAGGGGCACCATCAGCCCCAGCATTTT. Translation: CASSSQVQGHHQPQHF.

In its sample, this clone was seen a few times. J is TRBJ2-7 and V is TRBV27, with TRBD2 identical over 10 bases. The V and J ends lost 3 bases and 7 bases, in that order; junction bases with no gene match: 6. The CDR3 extends over 14 amino acids. The germline V gene has CDR1 MNHEY and CDR2 SMNVEV (reference sequence). In nucleotides, the CDR3 is TGTGCCAGCAGTTTCGGCGCTAGCGGGGGAGAGCAGTACTTC. It yields the protein CASSFGASGGEQYF.

This rearrangement joins TRBV5-1 to TRBJ2-2; D is unresolved. Trimming removed 0 bases at V and 0 bases at J, with 15 bases between. The germline gives CDR1 SGHRS, CDR2 YFSETQ. This CDR3 has 18 amino acids. This CDR3 reads CASSLVGQAFANTGELFF. CDR3 sequence (DNA): TGCGCCAGCAGCTTGGTGGGCCAGGCGTTCGCGAACACCGGGGAGCTGTTTTTT.

The V gene is TRBV7-9, the J gene TRBJ2-7; the match to TRBD1 covers 12 bases. CDR3 length: 17 residues. Germline-derived CDR1 and CDR2 are SEHNR and FQNEAQ (reference sequence). After removal of 4 bases from V and 6 bases from J, the junction contained 13 bases not matched to a gene. The CDR3 coding sequence is TGTGCCAGCAGCTCGGCTCCCCACGGGACAGGGGGCGCCGAGCAGTACTTC. It encodes CASSSAPHGTGGAEQYF. The entire variable domain, with the rest obtained from reference TRBV7-9 and TRBJ2-7, is as follows: DTGVSQNPRHKITKRGQNVTFRCDPISEHNRLYWYRQTLGQGPEFLTYFQNEAQLEKSRLLSDRFSAERPKGSFSTLEIQRTEQGDSAMYLCASSSAPHGTGGAEQYFGPGTRLTVT.

This CDR3 reads CASRRDTGGDTQYF. DNA for the CDR3: TGTGCCAGTAGGAGGGACACGGGAGGGGATACGCAGTATTTT. This rearrangement joins TRBV19 to TRBJ2-3; 8 bases are shared with TRBD2. The junction had 8 bases not matched to a gene; V was cut back by 6 bases and J by 6 bases. Germline CDR1 is LNHDA and CDR2 is SQIVND (reference sequence). The CDR3 is made up of 14 amino acids.

This chain links TRBV29-1 with TRBJ2-1; TRBD1 agrees at 7 bases. Germline values: CDR1 SQVTM, CDR2 ANQGSEA. Losses at the gene ends were 6 bases for V and 3 bases for J; bases not matched to a gene: 5. The CDR3 has 13 residues. CDR3 in DNA: TGCAGCGTCGCAACAGGGGTCTACAATGAGCAGTTCTTC. Protein: CSVATGVYNEQFF.

This clone has a handful of counts. The chain recombines TRBV4-3 with TRBJ1-1; 7 nucleotides agree with TRBD1. Per germline, CDR1 LGHNA and CDR2 YSLEER. The CDR3 is 17 amino acids. The J segment lost 1 base and the V segment lost 1 base, leaving 9 bases of the junction unmatched. CDR3 amino acids: CASSQGDSARTNTEAFF. The CDR3 nucleotides read TGCGCCAGCAGCCAAGGGGACAGCGCTAGGACGAACACTGAAGCTTTCTTT.

A single count supports this clone. The gene calls are TRBV7-3 and TRBJ1-1; D ambiguous. The CDR3 totals 12 residues. Germline CDR1 is SGHTA and CDR2 is FQGTGA. V dropped 5 bases and J dropped 6 bases, with 10 bases sitting between them. The chain's CDR3 is CASSAGASEAFF. The CDR3 DNA sequence: TGTGCCAGCAGCGCGGGAGCCTCTGAAGCTTTCTTT.

The CDR3 reads CASNQGGSNEKLFF. CDR3 in DNA: TGTGCCAGCAATCAGGGGGGCTCTAATGAAAAACTGTTTTTT. V gene TRBV6-5 combines with J gene TRBJ1-4; 7 bases align to TRBD1. Germline CDR1 reads MNHEY; CDR2 reads SVGAGI. V gave up 7 bases and J gave up 3 bases; unmatched junction bases: 5. The CDR3 is made up of 14 amino acids.

The rearrangement uses TRBV6-1 and TRBJ1-1; 10 positions agree with TRBD1. The CDR3 spans 13 residues. V dropped 6 bases and J dropped 5; count of bases not matched to a gene: 3. Per germline, CDR1 MNHNS and CDR2 SASEGT. Here the CDR3 DNA reads TGTGCCAGCAGCGGGGGACAGGGGACTGAAGCTTTCTTT. It encodes CASSGGQGTEAFF.

In regard to this clone: Germline is not matched at one junction end, which may reflect a read error. This sequence joins TRBV5-4 and TRBJ2-1, with 9 bases that match TRBD2. The CDR3 length is 13 residues. Germline values: CDR1 SGHNT, CDR2 YYREEE (reference sequence). CDR3 DNA: TGTGCCAGCAGCTTGCCCGAAAGCGGGGGGCTGGTCTTC. It translates to CASSLPESGGLVF.

This clone has a single count. J is TRBJ1-2 and V is TRBV7-2, with D perhaps TRBD1 (5 bases). The V gene's germline CDR1 is SGHTA and CDR2 FQGNSA. Trimming shortened V by 0 bases and J by 12 bases, and 14 bases separated the two germline ends. This CDR3 comprises 13 residues. CDR3 bases: TGTGCCAGCAGCTTAGCGGCCGCAGGGTCGGACACCTTC. Protein: CASSLAAAGSDTF.

The V gene is TRBV4-1, the J gene TRBJ1-2; D is uncertain. Germline V gives CDR1 MGHRA, CDR2 YSYEKL. V lost 0 bases and J lost 1, with 9 bases in between. The CDR3 consists of 15 residues. In DNA form, the CDR3 reads TGCGCCAGCAGCCAAGATTGGTTCAGTAACTATGGCTACACCTTC. Translation gives CASSQDWFSNYGYTF.

The chain employs TRBV5-8 and TRBJ2-6; D unclear. The CDR3 extends over 17 amino acids. The V end lost 7 bases, the J end lost 0 bases, and 17 bases lay between the germline ends. Germline lookup yields CDR1 SGHTS and CDR2 YDEGEE. CDR3 nucleotides: TGTGCCAGCTTCGCGTTTCGAATTCACTCTGGGGCCAACGTCCTGACTTTC. It encodes CASFAFRIHSGANVLTF.

This chain links TRBV29-1 with TRBJ1-5; 8 nucleotides line up with TRBD1. CDR1 SQVTM and CDR2 ANQGSEA come from the germline V gene. The CDR3 loop spans 13 amino acids. V shed 6 bases, J shed 6 bases, and the junction held 7 bases outside the gene matches. The CDR3 DNA is TGCAGCGTCGGACAGGGTTCGGGTCAGCCCCAGCATTTT. It yields the protein CSVGQGSGQPQHF. Supplemented by reference TRBV29-1 and TRBJ1-5, the full variable domain reads SAVISQKPSRDICQRGTSLTIQCQVDSQVTMMFWYRQQPGQSLTLIATANQGSEATYESGFVIDKFPISRPNLTFSTLTVSNMSPEDSSIYLCSVGQGSGQPQHFGDGTRLSIL.